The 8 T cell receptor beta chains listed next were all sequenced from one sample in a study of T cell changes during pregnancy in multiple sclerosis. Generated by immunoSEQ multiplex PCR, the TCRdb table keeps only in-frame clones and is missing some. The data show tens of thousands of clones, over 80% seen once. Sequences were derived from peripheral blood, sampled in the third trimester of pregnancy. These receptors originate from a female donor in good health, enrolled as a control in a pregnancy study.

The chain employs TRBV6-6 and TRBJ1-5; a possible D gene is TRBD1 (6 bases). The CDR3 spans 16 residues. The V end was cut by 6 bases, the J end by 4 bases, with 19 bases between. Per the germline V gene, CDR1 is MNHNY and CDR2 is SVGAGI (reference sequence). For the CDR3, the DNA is TGTGCCAGCAGCCACCAGGGGTCCTATTGGAATCAGCCCCAGCATTTT. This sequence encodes CASSHQGSYWNQPQHF.

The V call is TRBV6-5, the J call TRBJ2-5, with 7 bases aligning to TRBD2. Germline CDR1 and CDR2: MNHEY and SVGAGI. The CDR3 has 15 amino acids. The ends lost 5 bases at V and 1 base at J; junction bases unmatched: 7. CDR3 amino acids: CASSASGPFQETQYF. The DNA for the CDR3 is TGTGCCAGCAGTGCTAGCGGCCCCTTCCAAGAGACCCAGTACTTC.

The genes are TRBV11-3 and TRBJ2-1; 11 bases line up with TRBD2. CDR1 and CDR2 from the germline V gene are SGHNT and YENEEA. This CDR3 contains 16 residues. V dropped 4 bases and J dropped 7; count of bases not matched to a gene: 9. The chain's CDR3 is CASSSLGTSGGNEQFF. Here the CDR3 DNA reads TGTGCCAGCAGCTCACTCGGGACTAGCGGAGGGAATGAGCAGTTCTTC.

CDR3 amino acids: CASSPEGGGLGEQYF. The CDR3 DNA sequence: TGTGCCAGCAGCCCCGAGGGCGGGGGCCTGGGGGAGCAGTACTTC. The chain couples TRBV27 to TRBJ2-7; D perhaps matches TRBD2 (7 bases). The germline CDR1 and CDR2 sequences are MNHEY and SMNVEV (reference sequence). V lost 6 bases, J lost 7 bases, and 22 bases lay in between. The CDR3 extends over 15 amino acids.

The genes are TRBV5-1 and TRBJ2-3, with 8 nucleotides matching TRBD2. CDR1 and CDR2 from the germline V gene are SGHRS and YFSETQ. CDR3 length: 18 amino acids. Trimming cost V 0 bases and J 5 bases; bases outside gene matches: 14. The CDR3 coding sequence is TGCGCCAGCAGCTTGGCAAGGTTGGGGACTAGGGGTGGAGATACGCAGTATTTT. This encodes CASSLARLGTRGGDTQYF. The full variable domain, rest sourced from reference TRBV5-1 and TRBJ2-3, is KAGVTQTPRYLIKTRGQQVTLSCSPISGHRSVSWYQQTPGQGLQFLFEYFSETQRNKGNFPGRFSGRQFSNSRSEMNVSTLELGDSALYLCASSLARLGTRGGDTQYFGPGTRLTVL.

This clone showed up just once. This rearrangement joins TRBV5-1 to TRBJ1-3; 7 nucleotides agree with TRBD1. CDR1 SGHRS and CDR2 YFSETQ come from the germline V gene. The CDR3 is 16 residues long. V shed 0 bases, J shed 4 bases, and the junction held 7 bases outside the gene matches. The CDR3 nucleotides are TGCGCCAGCAGCTTGGAAGCTTGGGACAGAGGAAACACCATATATTTT. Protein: CASSLEAWDRGNTIYF.

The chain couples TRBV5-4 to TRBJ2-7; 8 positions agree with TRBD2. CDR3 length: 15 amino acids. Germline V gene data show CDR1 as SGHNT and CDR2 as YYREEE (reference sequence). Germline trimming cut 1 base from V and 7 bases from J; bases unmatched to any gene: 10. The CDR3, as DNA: TGTGCCAGCAGCTTGTTAACTAGCGGCGGGGGGGAGCAGTACTTC. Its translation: CASSLLTSGGGEQYF.

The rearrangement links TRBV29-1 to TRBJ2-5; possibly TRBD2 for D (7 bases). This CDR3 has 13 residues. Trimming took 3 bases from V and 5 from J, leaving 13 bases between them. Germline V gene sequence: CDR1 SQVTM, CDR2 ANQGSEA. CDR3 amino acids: CSVEGGRSETQYF. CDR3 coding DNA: TGCAGCGTTGAGGGGGGGCGGTCTGAGACCCAGTACTTC.